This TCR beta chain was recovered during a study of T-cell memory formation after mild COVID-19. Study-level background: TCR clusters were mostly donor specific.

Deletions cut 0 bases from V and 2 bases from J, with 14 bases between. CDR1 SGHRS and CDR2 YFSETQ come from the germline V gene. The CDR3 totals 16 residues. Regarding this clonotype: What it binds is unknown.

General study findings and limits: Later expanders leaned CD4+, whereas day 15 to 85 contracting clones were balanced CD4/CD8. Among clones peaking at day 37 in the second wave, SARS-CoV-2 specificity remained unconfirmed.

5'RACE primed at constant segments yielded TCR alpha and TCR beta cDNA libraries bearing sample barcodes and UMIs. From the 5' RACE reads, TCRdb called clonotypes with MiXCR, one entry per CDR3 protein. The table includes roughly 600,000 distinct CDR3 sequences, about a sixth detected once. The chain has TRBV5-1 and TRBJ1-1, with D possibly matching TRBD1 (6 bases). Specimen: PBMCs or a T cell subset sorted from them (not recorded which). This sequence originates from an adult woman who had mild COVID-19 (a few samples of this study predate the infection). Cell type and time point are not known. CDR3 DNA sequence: TGCGCCAGCAGCTTGGCCCGAACGGGGGCTAACACTGAAGCTTTCTTT. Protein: CASSLARTGANTEAFF.